The clone carrying this TCR beta chain was seen at least ten times. The antigen remains undetermined. The sample comes from a study of Graves' ophthalmopathy and Graves' hyperthyroidism. RNA transcripts yielded amplified TCR beta CDR3 regions. The library came from an HTBI-primed first-round RT-PCR and a second-round multiplex PCR. TCRdb itself ran the multiplex PCR reads through MiXCR, one entry per CDR3 protein. This sample has about 660,000 distinct CDR3 sequences, with more than 40% found just once. Study-wide findings and caveats: A 13-signature model separated ophthalmopathy from stable hyperthyroidism, reaching 87.88% sensitivity and 81.08% specificity cross-validated.

Moderate-to-severe activity, CAS at least 3, NOSPECS at least 4 and duration under 3 months characterized donors with ophthalmopathy. The diagnostic workup employed clinical symptoms, serum thyroxine, TRAb, thyroid ultrasound and orbital computed tomography. The PBMC fraction was derived from 9 to 10 ml of fresh peripheral blood. What was sequenced was peripheral blood. The source of this sequence is an adult man with Graves' ophthalmopathy.

The CDR3 bases are TGTGCCAGCAGCCCTGGACAGGGATGGGACTACACCTTC. This sequence encodes CASSPGQGWDYTF. The chain employs TRBV7-6 and TRBJ1-2, with 8 bases aligning to TRBD1. The trim removed 5 bases at V and 10 bases at J, leaving 9 bases unmatched. This CDR3 contains 13 residues. The germline CDR1 and CDR2 sequences are SGHVS and FNYEAQ.